This is a list of T cell receptor beta chains from one sample in a study of sequential checkpoint blockade in melanoma. Clones were read by immunoSEQ multiplex PCR, and TCRdb kept only the in-frame ones, dropping some. The sample shows 9,500 to 15,000 clones, approximately 83% of them seen only once. Sequenced material: CD8+ T cells sorted from blood (inferred from file names), taken from a patient given nivolumab and ipilimumab in sequence. The receptors were sampled from a human donor with melanoma. Both conserved end residues are part of each CDR3. A D gene is named only where the DNA matches it firmly. Not all rows give a size; the values are once, few, many and, for expanded clones, a class.

clone_size	v_call	j_call	d_call	cdr3_nt	cdr3_aa
once	TRBV7-2	TRBJ2-3	.	TGTGCCAGCAGCTTAGGGACGACAGGTCTGCAGGATACGCAGTATTTT	CASSLGTTGLQDTQYF
few	TRBV5-1	TRBJ2-1	.	TGCGCCAGCAGCTTGTGGCGGGACTCCTACAATGAGCAGTTCTTC	CASSLWRDSYNEQFF
.	TRBV6-5	TRBJ2-7	.	TGTGCCAGCAGTTACGAGGTAGACTCCTACGAGCAGTACTTC	CASSYEVDSYEQYF
.	TRBV19	TRBJ1-1	.	TGTGCCAGTAGCTGGGCGGGGGATATGAACACTGAAGCTTTCTTT	CASSWAGDMNTEAFF
.	TRBV7-9	TRBJ2-1	.	TGTGCCAGCAGCCTGGACGGGGGTCACTACAATGAGCAGTTCTTC	CASSLDGGHYNEQFF
.	TRBV27	TRBJ2-7	TRBD2	TGTGCCAGCAGTTTATCACCCCTGACTAGCTTTGCCCACGAGCAGTACTTC	CASSLSPLTSFAHEQYF
.	TRBV7-9	TRBJ2-1	.	TGTGCCAGCAGCTTAGACGGGGGAGAGGAATACAATGAGCAGTTCTTC	CASSLDGGEEYNEQFF
.	TRBV28	TRBJ1-6	TRBD1	TGTGCCAGCAGTTTATCCCGGACAGGTCTCTCACCCCTCCACTTT	CASSLSRTGLSPLHF
.	TRBV5-1	TRBJ2-3	.	TGCGCCAGCAGCTTGGCTACAGATACGCAGTATTTT	CASSLATDTQYF
.	TRBV6-5	TRBJ2-7	TRBD1	TGTGCCAGCAGTGCTCAGGGGGCCGAGCAGTACTTC	CASSAQGAEQYF
few	TRBV11-2	TRBJ1-1	.	TGTGCCAGCAGCGACGCGGTGGGCACTGAAGCTTTCTTT	CASSDAVGTEAFF
.	TRBV25-1	TRBJ1-2	.	TGTGCCAGCAGTGACAGGGGCTACACCTTC	CASSDRGYTF
.	TRBV28	TRBJ2-7	.	TGTGCCAGCGAGCGGGTCGACTCCTACGAGCAGTACTTC	CASERVDSYEQYF
once	TRBV28	TRBJ2-2	TRBD2	TGTGCCAGCAGTTCTGGTAGGGGACTAGAACGTCCCGGGGAGCTGTTTTTT	CASSSGRGLERPGELFF
.	TRBV7-9	TRBJ2-7	.	TGTGCCAGCAACGGGGATTCCTACGAGCAGTACTTC	CASNGDSYEQYF
few	TRBV19	TRBJ2-7	.	TGTGCCAGTAGTCCCGCCCGGTCCTACGAGCAGTACTTC	CASSPARSYEQYF
.	TRBV27	TRBJ2-1	.	TGTGCCAGCAGACAGGGGACTTACAATGAGCAGTTCTTC	CASRQGTYNEQFF
.	TRBV4-2	TRBJ2-7	TRBD2	TGTGCCAGCAGCCAAGAACAGGCTAGCGGGGGGGGGCAGTACTTC	CASSQEQASGGGQYF
.	TRBV14	TRBJ2-7	TRBD1	TGTGCCAGCAGCCACCAGGACAGGGGGCTCTACGAGCAGTACTTC	CASSHQDRGLYEQYF
.	TRBV28	TRBJ2-5	TRBD2	TGTGCCAGCAGTTTAGCAGGACTAGCGGGGCGGGAGACCCAGTACTTC	CASSLAGLAGRETQYF
.	TRBV19	TRBJ1-4	.	TGTGCCAGTAGTACCACAGGGCTCACCGTAGCTAATGAAAAACTGTTTTTT	CASSTTGLTVANEKLFF
.	TRBV28	TRBJ1-1	.	TGTGCCAGCAGTCTGGTAGCGATGAACACTGAAGCTTTCTTT	CASSLVAMNTEAFF
once	TRBV5-6	TRBJ2-5	.	TGTGCCAGCAGCTTGGCCCTAACGGGGATAGAGACCCAGTACTTC	CASSLALTGIETQYF
.	TRBV6-1	TRBJ2-3	TRBD1	TGTGCCAGCAGCATGACAGGGGCAGATACGCAGTATTTT	CASSMTGADTQYF
.	TRBV7-9	TRBJ2-5	.	TGTGCCAGCAGCCACTCGACTGGTAGAGAGACCCAGTACTTC	CASSHSTGRETQYF
.	TRBV27	TRBJ2-7	.	TGTGCCAGCAGTTTAGGGGCGGTCTACGAGCAGTACTTC	CASSLGAVYEQYF
.	TRBV19	TRBJ1-1	.	TGTGCCAGCACCATACAGGGCTCGGCCACTGAAGCTTTCTTT	CASTIQGSATEAFF
.	TRBV27	TRBJ2-3	TRBD1	TGTGCCAGCAGTTCACCCGTGACAGGGGGCGACACAGATACGCAGTATTTT	CASSSPVTGGDTDTQYF
.	TRBV28	TRBJ2-7	.	TGTGCCAGCAGTCCAGGGGAAAGATTTTACGAGCAGTACTTC	CASSPGERFYEQYF
once	TRBV6-5	TRBJ2-7	.	TGTGCCAGCAGCCCCGACAGGTGGGGTTACGAGCAGTACTTC	CASSPDRWGYEQYF
.	TRBV5-1	TRBJ2-3	.	TGCGCCAGCAGAGCCCAGGATTTTAGCACAGATACGCAGTATTTT	CASRAQDFSTDTQYF
.	TRBV29-1	TRBJ2-1	TRBD2	TGCAGCGTTGTAGGGACTAGATACAATGAGCAGTTCTTC	CSVVGTRYNEQFF
once	TRBV28	TRBJ1-6	.	TGTGCCAGCAGTCCACAAGACAGCGATAATTCACCCCTCCACTTT	CASSPQDSDNSPLHF
few	TRBV19	TRBJ1-5	.	TGTGCCAGTAGTATAGACCCGGGGTTTCAGCCCCAGCATTTT	CASSIDPGFQPQHF
once	TRBV7-6	TRBJ2-7	.	TGTGCCAGCAGCTTAGCCCAGGGCTACGAGCAGTACTTC	CASSLAQGYEQYF
few	TRBV2	TRBJ2-5	TRBD1	TGTGCCAGCAGCGACAACTATCCGGACAGGGGATGGCAAGAGACCCAGTACTTC	CASSDNYPDRGWQETQYF
.	TRBV4-2	TRBJ2-7	.	TGTGCCAGCAGCCAAGCGTCAATTATGGGCGGGTTGACCTACGAGCAGTACTTC	CASSQASIMGGLTYEQYF
.	TRBV27	TRBJ2-6	.	TGTGCCAGCAGTTCCCTGACAAGCTCTGGGGCCAACGTCCTGACTTTC	CASSSLTSSGANVLTF
.	TRBV5-1	TRBJ1-1	TRBD1	TGCGCCAGCAGCTTGGAGGCAGGGGGGTTTGATGAAGCTTTCTTT	CASSLEAGGFDEAFF
few	TRBV28	TRBJ1-4	.	TGTGCCAGCAGTTTATACCTGGGAGTGACTAATGAAAAACTGTTTTTT	CASSLYLGVTNEKLFF
.	TRBV6-5	TRBJ2-7	.	TGTGCCAGCAGATCGGTTTACGAGCAGTACTTC	CASRSVYEQYF
.	TRBV19	TRBJ2-3	TRBD2	TGTGCCAGTAGTAAGTTAGCGGGGGGGAGAGGCACAGATACGCAGTATTTT	CASSKLAGGRGTDTQYF
.	TRBV9	TRBJ1-1	TRBD1	TGTGCCAGCAGCGTAGGATGGGGGGACAGGGGGTTAGAAGCTTTCTTT	CASSVGWGDRGLEAFF
.	TRBV4-2	TRBJ2-7	TRBD2	TGTGCCAGCAGCCAAGACACGGGACTAGCGGGGGGTTACGAGCAGTACTTC	CASSQDTGLAGGYEQYF
.	TRBV2	TRBJ1-2	.	TGTGCCAGCAGTGAGCAGGGTTTTTACTATGGCTACACCTTC	CASSEQGFYYGYTF
.	TRBV5-1	TRBJ2-1	TRBD1	TGCGCCAGCAGCTTGGGACAGGGGGCTAGGAATGAGCAGTTCTTC	CASSLGQGARNEQFF
.	TRBV7-2	TRBJ1-1	.	TGTGCCAGCAGCTTAGAGGTGGCGGGGGCTATGAACACTGAAGCTTTCTTT	CASSLEVAGAMNTEAFF
few	TRBV29-1	TRBJ1-2	.	TGCAGCGTTGAAGGAGGGGGACGCGGCTACACCTTC	CSVEGGGRGYTF
once	TRBV4-1	TRBJ2-3	.	TGCGCCAGCAGCGGCCTGGCGGGCCGGAGCACAGATACGCAGTATTTT	CASSGLAGRSTDTQYF
once	TRBV2	TRBJ2-1	TRBD2	TGTGCCAGCAGGGTAGCACGGGAGGGCCTCAATGAGCAGTTCTTC	CASRVAREGLNEQFF
few	TRBV7-2	TRBJ1-1	TRBD1	TGTGCCAGCAGCTTAGACACAGGGGCTGAAGCTTTCTTT	CASSLDTGAEAFF
.	TRBV5-1	TRBJ2-7	.	TGCGCCAGCAGTTCAGGGGAAGGGTACGAGCAGTACTTC	CASSSGEGYEQYF
.	TRBV2	TRBJ1-5	.	TGTGCCAGCAGTGAATCAATGGACAAGGCTTGGGATCAGCCCCAGCATTTT	CASSESMDKAWDQPQHF
.	TRBV7-9	TRBJ2-7	TRBD2	TGTGCCAGCAGCCCCCTCGGGGGGGAGGGCTCCTACGAGCAGTACTTC	CASSPLGGEGSYEQYF
once	TRBV28	TRBJ2-7	.	TGTGCCAGCAGTTTATTGGGGAGAAGCTCCTACGAGCAGTACTTC	CASSLLGRSSYEQYF
.	TRBV6-4	TRBJ1-1	.	TGTGCCAGCAGTGACGGGGGCGAAGCTTTCTTT	CASSDGGEAFF
.	TRBV27	TRBJ1-2	.	TGTGCCAGCAGTTATTCTAGGGAGCCTCTATATGGCTACACCTTC	CASSYSREPLYGYTF
.	TRBV5-1	TRBJ2-7	.	TGCGCCAGCAGCTTGGACAGGGCATACGAGCAGTACTTC	CASSLDRAYEQYF
few	TRBV30	TRBJ1-5	.	TGTGCCTGGAGTACCGGGGGGGAGCCCCAGCATTTT	CAWSTGGEPQHF